What follows is one T cell receptor beta chain and its context. The sample comes from a study of CD8+ T cells in alopecia areata. Indicated treatment: oral pan-JAK inhibitor, 5-10 mg twice daily. The V gene's germline CDR1 is LNHDA and CDR2 SQIVND (reference sequence). This CDR3 is 16 amino acids long. V was shortened by 1 base and J by 0 bases, with 10 bases between the two germline ends. Following extraction, RNA underwent reverse transcription to cDNA, which served as the sequencing template. Profiling relied on immunoSEQ multiplex PCR, and the TCRdb table lists in-frame clones only, not all of them. This sample has about 42,000 clones, with around 71% found just once.

The TCR sequence derives from a human donor with alopecia areata. This chain uses TRBV19 with TRBJ1-5; D gene unclear. The sequencing here drew on CD8+ T cells sorted from blood, taken at week 4, from a patient treated with tofacitinib. The CDR3 region is CASSIARDYSNQPQHF. DNA of the CDR3: TGTGCCAGTAGTATAGCGCGAGATTATAGCAATCAGCCCCAGCATTTT.